The 29 T cell receptor beta chains listed next were all sequenced from one sample in a study of human thymus T cells. The thymus tissue came from resections taken during corrective heart surgery. Sequenced by immunoSEQ multiplex PCR; TCRdb stores in-frame clones only, minus some. Here the sample spans roughly 120,000 clones, about 93% being singletons. Sequenced sample: thymus tissue. These receptors originate from a boy under two years old with a congenital heart defect but otherwise immunologically healthy.

The rearrangement links TRBV28 to TRBJ1-3, with a possible D match to TRBD1 (5 bases). CDR3 length: 15 residues. CDR1 is MDHEN, CDR2 SYDVKM, per germline. V lost 3 bases, J lost 2 bases, and 11 bases lay in between. CDR3 in DNA: TGTGCCAGCAGTTTGGACACGTCGACTGGAAACACCATATATTTT. Translating it yields CASSLDTSTGNTIYF.

This chain links TRBV25-1 with TRBJ2-2, with D uncertain. V was shortened by 3 bases and J by 0 bases, with 17 bases between the two germline ends. CDR3 length: 18 amino acids. Germline CDR1 and CDR2: MGHDK and SYGVNS. DNA of the CDR3: TGTGCCAGCAGTGATATCATGACAACCTCTTCGAACACCGGGGAGCTGTTTTTT. Translation: CASSDIMTTSSNTGELFF.

This chain links TRBV14 with TRBJ2-7; 7 nucleotides align to TRBD2. V dropped 4 bases and J dropped 2; count of bases not matched to a gene: 11. The CDR3 runs to 16 residues. Germline loops: CDR1 SGHDN, CDR2 FVKESK. In DNA, the CDR3 is TGTGCCAGCAGCCCCGACCGGAGGGGAGGGCCCTACGAGCAGTACTTC. Protein: CASSPDRRGGPYEQYF.

Written as DNA, the CDR3 is TGCGCCAGCAGCCTTCACTCTGGAAACACCATATATTTT. This codes for CASSLHSGNTIYF. The J gene is TRBJ1-3, the V gene TRBV5-1; no firm D call. CDR3 length equals 13 residues. V dropped 4 bases and J dropped 0 bases, with 5 bases sitting between them. The germline V gene has CDR1 SGHRS and CDR2 YFSETQ. Complete variable domain (other parts from reference TRBV5-1 and TRBJ1-3): KAGVTQTPRYLIKTRGQQVTLSCSPISGHRSVSWYQQTPGQGLQFLFEYFSETQRNKGNFPGRFSGRQFSNSRSEMNVSTLELGDSALYLCASSLHSGNTIYFGEGSWLTVV.

J is TRBJ2-1 and V is TRBV9, with D tentatively TRBD1 (6 bases). Trimming removed 4 bases at V and 0 bases at J, with 14 bases between. This CDR3 region has 16 residues. Per the germline V gene, CDR1 is SGDLS and CDR2 is YYNGEE. The CDR3 nucleotides read TGTGCCAGCAGCCCTCAGGGGCACAGCTCCTACAATGAGCAGTTCTTC. This translates into CASSPQGHSSYNEQFF. Drawing the rest from reference TRBV9 and TRBJ2-1, the complete variable domain is DSGVTQTPKHLITATGQRVTLRCSPRSGDLSVYWYQQSLDQGLQFLIQYYNGEERAKGNILERFSAQQFPDLHSELNLSSLELGDSALYFCASSPQGHSSYNEQFFGPGTRLTVL.

The chain combines TRBV28 with TRBJ2-7; tentatively, D is TRBD2 (5 bases). V lost 5 bases and J lost 4, with 24 bases in between. The CDR3 contains 17 residues. The germline V gene has CDR1 MDHEN and CDR2 SYDVKM. The CDR3 region is CASSPRRLNIRYYEQYF. In DNA form, the CDR3 reads TGTGCCAGCAGTCCCCGGAGGCTCAACATCCGGTATTACGAGCAGTACTTC.

V is TRBV14 and J is TRBJ2-5, with unresolved D. The V and J ends lost 2 bases and 5 bases respectively, with 12 bases between them. Per the germline V gene, CDR1 is SGHDN and CDR2 is FVKESK. The CDR3 spans 14 residues. CDR3: CASSQRQAWETQYF. CDR3 nucleotides: TGTGCCAGCAGCCAAAGGCAGGCTTGGGAGACCCAGTACTTC.

The rearrangement links TRBV28 to TRBJ1-2, with D maybe TRBD1 (5 bases). V was trimmed by 6 bases and J by 6 bases, leaving 23 bases between them. The CDR3 loop spans 16 amino acids. Germline V gene sequence: CDR1 MDHEN, CDR2 SYDVKM. The CDR3 region is CASSPLPGRLANGYTF. CDR3 DNA sequence: TGTGCCAGCAGCCCTCTCCCGGGACGGTTAGCGAATGGCTACACCTTC.

The chain recombines TRBV4-2 with TRBJ2-7, with TRBD2 matching 12 bases. The CDR3 sequence is 18 residues long. Losses at the gene ends were 1 base for V and 1 base for J; bases not matched to a gene: 8. CDR1 and CDR2 (germline): LGHNA, YNFKEQ. The CDR3 DNA reads TGTGCCAGCAGCCAAGGTTCTAGCGGGGGGGCCGGATCCTACGAGCAGTACTTC. Translating it yields CASSQGSSGGAGSYEQYF.

The chain combines TRBV2 with TRBJ1-2; TRBD1 aligns across 9 bases. Germline-derived CDR1 and CDR2 are SNHLY and FYNNEI. V trimming: 2 bases; J trimming: 3 bases; junction bases outside the gene matches: 4. This CDR3 has 15 amino acids. The CDR3 spells CASSELGDRDYGYTF. CDR3 in DNA: TGTGCCAGCAGTGAACTGGGGGACAGGGACTATGGCTACACCTTC.

This clone is a singleton in its sample. This chain links TRBV4-3 with TRBJ2-1, with TRBD1 matching 8 bases. Per germline, CDR1 LGHNA and CDR2 YSLEER. The CDR3 has 18 residues. Trimming took 4 bases from V and 1 from J; bases not matched to a gene: 12. Here the CDR3 reads CASSLNPLQGESYNEQFF. The CDR3 DNA reads as TGCGCCAGCAGCCTCAACCCGCTACAGGGGGAGTCCTACAATGAGCAGTTCTTC.

A few counts support this clone. V usage is TRBV29-1 and J usage is TRBJ1-1, with D unresolved. Trimming shortened V by 7 bases and J by 5 bases, and 11 bases separated the two germline ends. This CDR3 comprises 11 residues. Germline V gene lookup returns CDR1 SQVTM and CDR2 ANQGSEA. The CDR3 DNA follows: TGCAGCGGGATCCCGGTGACTGAAGCTTTCTTT. Encoded protein: CSGIPVTEAFF.

The J gene is TRBJ2-1, the V gene TRBV5-1, with D possibly matching TRBD1 (5 bases). Germline V gene sequence: CDR1 SGHRS, CDR2 YFSETQ. Trimming left V 3 bases short and J 5 bases short, with 18 bases between. The CDR3 has 16 residues. The CDR3 nucleotides are TGCGCCAGCAGCTCCCGGGTAGGGGCCCTAGACAATGAGCAGTTCTTC. It codes for CASSSRVGALDNEQFF.

The CDR3 coding sequence is TGTGCCTGGAGTGCCCGGACAGGGAGTGGAAACACCATATATTTT. It yields the protein CAWSARTGSGNTIYF. This chain connects TRBV30 to TRBJ1-3; 8 bases agree with TRBD1. Per germline, CDR1 GTSNPN and CDR2 SVGIG (reference sequence). This CDR3 spans 15 amino acids. The V gene end was trimmed by 1 base and the J gene end by 3 bases; junction bases not matched to a gene: 5. Complete variable domain (other parts from reference TRBV30 and TRBJ1-3): SQTIHQWPATLVQPVGSPLSLECTVEGTSNPNLYWYRQAAGRGLQLLFYSVGIGQISSEVPQNLSASRPQDRQFILSSKKLLLSDSGFYLCAWSARTGSGNTIYFGEGSWLTVV.

This chain joins TRBV19 and TRBJ1-6; the D gene is possibly TRBD1 (6 bases). Germline CDR1 LNHDA, CDR2 SQIVND (reference sequence). The germline V and J ends were trimmed by 5 bases and 15 bases, with 26 bases remaining between them. CDR3 length: 16 amino acids. The CDR3 sequence: CASSVNRQVRNSGLHF. The CDR3, as DNA: TGTGCCAGTAGTGTAAATCGACAGGTCCGCAATTCAGGCCTCCACTTT.

This chain uses TRBV7-9 with TRBJ1-2; D ambiguous. From germline, CDR1 is SEHNR and CDR2 FQNEAQ (reference sequence). The length of the CDR3 is 15 residues. With 5 bases removed from V and 7 bases from J, the gap between germline ends came to 20 bases. The CDR3, as DNA: TGTGCCAGCAGCCCTTCCATTGGACCGTGGTCTGGCTACACCTTC. Its translation is CASSPSIGPWSGYTF.

The CDR3 sequence is CATSTRTSGEQYF. CDR3 DNA sequence: TGTGCCACCAGCACACGGACTAGCGGCGAGCAGTACTTC. This chain links TRBV15 with TRBJ2-7; 10 bases fit TRBD2. Trimming removed 4 bases from V and 6 bases from J; junction bases left unmatched: 3. Germline CDR1 is LNHNV and CDR2 is YYDKDF (reference sequence). The CDR3 is made up of 13 amino acids.

Written as DNA, the CDR3 is TGTGCCAGCAGCCGGACAGGGGGAAACACCATATATTTT. As protein: CASSRTGGNTIYF. The V gene is TRBV5-6, the J gene TRBJ1-3, with 8 bases that match TRBD1. The germline gives CDR1 SGHDT, CDR2 YYEEEE. The CDR3 is 13 amino acids. The junction had 1 base not matched to a gene; V was cut back by 4 bases and J by 4 bases.

The chain joins TRBV12-5 to TRBJ1-3; 7 nucleotides match TRBD1. This CDR3 is 18 amino acids long. CDR1 and CDR2 (germline): LGHNT, FRNRAP. V shed 4 bases, J shed 0 bases, and the junction held 12 bases outside the gene matches. The CDR3 is CASGSPKSTGLSGNTIYF. The CDR3 nucleotides are TGTGCTAGTGGTTCCCCAAAATCGACAGGGCTCTCTGGAAACACCATATATTTT.

The genes are TRBV5-1 and TRBJ1-1; TRBD1 aligns across 8 bases. The V and J ends lost 5 bases and 1 base, in that order; junction bases with no gene match: 10. Germline V lookup: CDR1 SGHRS, CDR2 YFSETQ. CDR3 length equals 16 residues. CDR3 sequence reads: CASSPCSGGRNTEAFF. CDR3 DNA: TGCGCCAGCAGTCCATGCTCAGGGGGCCGGAACACTGAAGCTTTCTTT.

J is TRBJ2-1 and V is TRBV5-6, with D perhaps matching TRBD2 (6 bases). V lost 4 bases, J lost 3 bases, and 17 bases lay in between. CDR3 length equals 16 residues. Germline-derived CDR1 and CDR2 are SGHDT and YYEEEE. CDR3 coding DNA: TGTGCCAGCAGCCTGCGCCGGGGGACCTACTACAATGAGCAGTTCTTC. Translation gives CASSLRRGTYYNEQFF.

This chain connects TRBV11-1 to TRBJ2-3, with 13 bases identical to TRBD2. Trimming cost V 5 bases and J 3 bases; bases outside gene matches: 8. CDR1 is SGHAT and CDR2 is FQDESV in the germline V gene (reference sequence). The CDR3 totals 17 residues. CDR3 sequence: CASSHRLAGGRTDTQYF. For the CDR3, the DNA is TGTGCCAGCAGCCACCGACTAGCGGGGGGACGGACAGATACGCAGTATTTT.

The genes are TRBV18 and TRBJ2-2; D is unclear. The V gene lost 3 bases and the J gene lost 4 bases, with 15 bases spanning the gap. The CDR3 has 16 amino acids. CDR1 and CDR2 (germline): KGHSH, LQKENI. The CDR3 coding sequence is TGTGCCAGCTCACCCCGGACCGGGTGGGGCACCGGGGAGCTGTTTTTT. Amino acids: CASSPRTGWGTGELFF.

The J gene is TRBJ2-7, the V gene TRBV4-1, with D perhaps given as TRBD1 or TRBD2 (5 bases each). The CDR3 covers 14 residues. V was cut by 5 bases and J by 0 bases, with 11 bases left in between. Germline V gene data show CDR1 as MGHRA and CDR2 as YSYEKL. CDR3 residues: CASSGRDGSYEQYF. DNA for the CDR3: TGCGCCAGCAGCGGACGGGACGGCTCCTACGAGCAGTACTTC.

V is TRBV28 and J is TRBJ1-2; possibly TRBD1 for D (5 bases). Per the germline V gene, CDR1 is MDHEN and CDR2 is SYDVKM. CDR3 length: 15 amino acids. Deletions cut 4 bases from V and 12 bases from J, with 24 bases between. The CDR3 sequence: CASSSSTEPSMADTF. As DNA, the CDR3 is TGTGCCAGCAGTTCCTCGACAGAGCCCTCTATGGCTGACACCTTC.

The chain carries TRBV9 and TRBJ2-5; D is tentatively TRBD1 or TRBD2 (6 bases each). Trimming shortened V by 5 bases and J by 4 bases, and 12 bases separated the two germline ends. The V gene's germline CDR1 is SGDLS and CDR2 YYNGEE. The CDR3 is 13 residues long. The CDR3 loop reads CASSQTGAETQYF. CDR3 in DNA: TGTGCCAGCAGTCAAACGGGGGCAGAGACCCAGTACTTC.

V is TRBV5-6 and J is TRBJ1-1; 7 bases are shared with TRBD1. Losses at the gene ends were 0 bases for V and 1 base for J; bases not matched to a gene: 9. The CDR3 loop spans 17 amino acids. Germline V gene sequence: CDR1 SGHDT, CDR2 YYEEEE. The CDR3 sequence: CASSLGAGGDRNTEAFF. CDR3 nucleotide sequence: TGTGCCAGCAGCTTGGGGGCAGGGGGAGATAGGAACACTGAAGCTTTCTTT.

The gene calls are TRBV6-5 and TRBJ2-7; 9 bases are shared with TRBD1. Germline V gives CDR1 MNHEY, CDR2 SVGAGI. The CDR3 is 15 amino acids. Losses at the gene ends were 6 bases for V and 7 bases for J; bases not matched to a gene: 13. CDR3: CASSLRDRVLKEQYF. CDR3 bases: TGTGCCAGCAGCCTCCGGGACAGGGTGTTGAAAGAGCAGTACTTC.

This sequence joins TRBV28 and TRBJ1-6; D may be TRBD1 (5 bases). V was cut by 6 bases and J by 9 bases, with 15 bases left in between. Germline assignment: CDR1 MDHEN and CDR2 SYDVKM. The length of the CDR3 is 14 residues. The CDR3 DNA sequence: TGTGCCAGCAGGGAACCGGGACGGGTTTCACCCCTCCACTTT. It is translated as CASREPGRVSPLHF.